This T cell receptor (beta chain) was sequenced for a study of cytomegalovirus exposure and HLA in healthy donors. Study-wide findings and caveats: It has been reported that TCR beta sequences accurately predicted the HLA-A and HLA-B alleles of most subjects. It was approximately 150 TCR beta chains that were listed as cytomegalovirus-associated.

There are 13 residues in the CDR3. Germline assignment: CDR1 ENHRY and CDR2 SYGVKD. V lost 4 bases and J lost 6, with 12 bases in between. On this clone: As yet, its antigen is unknown.

The PCR ran on 60 Vbeta and 13 Jbeta primers. TCRdb's table, derived via immunoSEQ multiplex PCR, lists solely in-frame clones and lacks some. The table has around 97,000 clones, around 81% seen once. The receptor was isolated from a man in his forties in good health and CMV-seropositive. Sequenced input: PBMCs. This chain links TRBV10-3 with TRBJ1-2; D is uncertain. CDR3 sequence reads: CAISGRPGDGYTF. CDR3 bases: TGTGCCATCAGTGGTCGTCCCGGGGATGGCTACACCTTC.